One sample yielded the 4 T cell receptor beta chains listed below, sequenced in a study of T cell changes during pregnancy in multiple sclerosis. The data were produced by immunoSEQ multiplex PCR, yet TCRdb's version contains in-frame clones alone and is incomplete. The sample shows around 63,000 clones, approximately 90% of them seen only once. Sample: peripheral blood, taken after pregnancy. The receptors were sampled from a female donor with multiple sclerosis, enrolled in a pregnancy study.

V usage is TRBV27 and J usage is TRBJ2-7; 8 bases match TRBD2. V lost 2 bases, J lost 5 bases, and 11 bases stayed unmatched. The CDR3 spans 16 residues. Germline values: CDR1 MNHEY, CDR2 SMNVEV (reference sequence). The CDR3 reads CASSLITSGDRHEQYF. In DNA, the CDR3 is TGTGCCAGCAGTTTAATTACTAGCGGTGATAGGCACGAGCAGTACTTC.

This rearrangement joins TRBV5-1 to TRBJ1-5; D perhaps matches TRBD1 (5 bases). Germline V gene sequence: CDR1 SGHRS, CDR2 YFSETQ. This CDR3 has 14 residues. Trimming pared 6 bases from V and 2 bases from J, leaving 12 bases between. This chain's CDR3 is CASKAGMGNQPQHF. In nucleotides, the CDR3 is TGCGCCAGCAAGGCAGGGATGGGCAATCAGCCCCAGCATTTT.

CDR3 coding DNA: TGCGCCAGCAGCTTGGGACAGCCTAACTATGGCTACACCTTC. It is translated as CASSLGQPNYGYTF. The chain is built from TRBV5-1 and TRBJ1-2, with D possibly being TRBD1 (5 bases). Germline lookup yields CDR1 SGHRS and CDR2 YFSETQ. The CDR3 runs to 14 residues. V lost 0 bases and J lost 0, with 6 bases in between.

The J gene is TRBJ2-1, the V gene TRBV30; TRBD2 agrees at 7 bases. The CDR3 runs to 13 residues. Germline trimming cut 0 bases from V and 12 bases from J; bases unmatched to any gene: 8. In germline, CDR1 is GTSNPN, CDR2 SVGIG (reference sequence). The CDR3 nucleotides read TGTGCCTGGAGTGTAGGGCTAGCGGAGCGGCAGTTCTTC. This gives the protein CAWSVGLAERQFF.